This T cell receptor (beta chain) was identified during a study of T cells in tuberculosis. Study overall: This South African cohort compared adolescents with or without latent tuberculosis against adults with active tuberculosis. Study results and caveats: Smaller alpha distances in active tuberculosis partly reflected shorter CDR3-alpha lengths. A GMM-specific repertoire classifier reached about 90% accuracy, AUROC approximately 0.9.

Libraries were prepared by immunoSEQ multiplex PCR; TCRdb keeps only in-frame clonotypes and omits some of them. The sample shows about 31,000 clones, about 97% of them seen only once. As to this clone: Its cognate antigen is unknown.

Sample: PBMCs. The sequence came from a donor aged 10 to 29 with latent tuberculosis or without tuberculosis infection.

CDR3 nucleotides: TGTGCCAGCAGCCGGGGACTAGCGAACACCGGGGAGCTGTTTTTT. It translates to CASSRGLANTGELFF. The V gene is TRBV7-2, the J gene TRBJ2-2; 8 positions agree with TRBD2. Germline lookup yields CDR1 SGHTA and CDR2 FQGNSA. This CDR3 is 15 amino acids long. Germline trimming cut 5 bases from V and 0 bases from J; bases unmatched to any gene: 2.